This T cell receptor beta chain was profiled in a study of T cell responses to AZD1222 COVID-19 vaccine. Comments on this clone: Its antigen is as yet unknown.

Regarding the study as a whole: Spike as a whole was targeted by vaccine-associated CD4 TCRs, dominant at 160-218 and 743-854. Just five to seven people given AZD1222 tested seropositive at baseline.

The length of the CDR3 is 14 residues. Trimming left V 4 bases short and J 3 bases short, with 11 bases between. CDR1 and CDR2 (germline): KGHDR, SFDVKD. Assay used: immunoSEQ multiplex PCR; TCRdb lists only in-frame clones, some missing. The sample records some 170,000 clones, about 91% being singletons. The chain employs TRBV24-1 and TRBJ1-1; D is ambiguous. The sample in question was peripheral blood, obtained on day 0 of MenACWY control vaccination. The sequence derives from an adult in good health. The CDR3 is CATSDERGDTEAFF. CDR3 nucleotide sequence: TGTGCCACCAGTGACGAGAGAGGTGACACTGAAGCTTTCTTT.